A selection of T cell receptor beta chains follows, all from one sample in a study of blood T cell repertoires in COVID-19. TCRdb's copy holds only in-frame clones and misses some; the assay was immunoSEQ multiplex PCR. The table records around 130,000 clones, 88% of them present only once. The sample taken for sequencing was peripheral blood. The source is a man between 70 and 80 years old with active COVID-19. Each CDR3 is given with its conserved first and last residue.

>TRBJ1-4|TRBV30
CAWREGQGAGEKLFF
>TRBJ2-7|TRBV6-2/TRBV6-3
CASSSFFSYEQYF
>TRBJ1-2|TRBV28
CASKAEPYGYTF
>TRBJ1-3|TRBV30
CAWSKGGSGNTIYF
>TRBJ2-3|TRBV29-1
CSVGGGMTDTQYF
>TRBJ2-1|TRBV10-3
CAIRQSGQSSYNEQFF
>TRBJ2-7|TRBV7-9
CASSLGDRGTYEQYF
>TRBJ1-6|TRBV27
CASSRIVNSPLHF
>TRBJ1-2|TRBV10-3
CAISETHRDRGYGYTF
>TRBJ1-1|TRBV6-5
CASSYVSRGGNTEAFF
>TRBJ1-1|TRBV2
CASTAGMSTEAFF
>TRBJ2-7|TRBV2
CASTPGQVAYEQYF
>TRBJ2-5|TRBV25-1
CASTSGQGGETQYF
>TRBJ2-7|TRBV28
CASRPTRNYEQYF
>TRBJ2-3|TRBV7-6
CASSWASGDTDTQYF
>TRBJ2-3|TRBV5-4
CASSFDGSRTDTQYF
>TRBJ2-7|TRBV7-3
CASSLFPGLPADEQYF
>TRBJ1-5|TRBV28
CASSATGGQPQHF
>TRBJ1-5|TRBV5-4
CASSPTGTGFNQPQHF
>TRBJ2-2|TRBV9
CASSRSNTGELFF
>TRBJ2-1|TRBV7-2
CASSRHPGLAVGEQFF
>TRBJ2-6|TRBV5-4
CASSQRTGADGANVLTF
>TRBJ1-2|TRBV21-1
CASSHTGDRGYTF
>TRBJ2-1|TRBV6-2/TRBV6-3
CASSYVPGTGTRGEQFF
>TRBJ2-3|TRBV7-9
CASSLWRSTDTQYF
>TRBJ1-1|TRBV5-1
CASSAGGGLEAFF
>TRBJ2-7|TRBV7-8
CASSPMEEQYF
>TRBJ1-1|TRBV3-1/TRBV3-2
CASSSRGGSGTEAFF